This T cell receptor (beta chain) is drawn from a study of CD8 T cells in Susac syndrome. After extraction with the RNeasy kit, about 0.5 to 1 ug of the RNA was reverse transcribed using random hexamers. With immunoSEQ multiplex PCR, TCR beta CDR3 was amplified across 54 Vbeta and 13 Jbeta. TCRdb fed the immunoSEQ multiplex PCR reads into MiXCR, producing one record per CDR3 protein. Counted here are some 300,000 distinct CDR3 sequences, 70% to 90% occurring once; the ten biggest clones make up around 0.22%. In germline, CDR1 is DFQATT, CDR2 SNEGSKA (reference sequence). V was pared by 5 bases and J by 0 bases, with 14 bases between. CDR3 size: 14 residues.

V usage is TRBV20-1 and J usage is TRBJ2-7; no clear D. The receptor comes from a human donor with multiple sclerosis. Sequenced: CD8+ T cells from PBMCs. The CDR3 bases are TGCAGTGCTGCTGACCTTACCCTCTCCTACGAGCAGTACTTC. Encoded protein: CSAADLTLSYEQYF.